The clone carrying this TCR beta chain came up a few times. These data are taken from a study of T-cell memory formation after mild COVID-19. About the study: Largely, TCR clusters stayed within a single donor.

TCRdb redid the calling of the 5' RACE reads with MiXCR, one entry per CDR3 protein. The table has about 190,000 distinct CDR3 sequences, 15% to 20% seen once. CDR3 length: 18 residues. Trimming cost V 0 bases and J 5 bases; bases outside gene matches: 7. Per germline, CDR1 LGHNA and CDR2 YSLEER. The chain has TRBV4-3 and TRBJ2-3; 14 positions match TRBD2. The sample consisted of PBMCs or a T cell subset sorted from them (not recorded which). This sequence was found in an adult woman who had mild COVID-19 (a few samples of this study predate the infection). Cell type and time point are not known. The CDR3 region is CASSQDEMTSGRVDTQYF. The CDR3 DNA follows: TGCGCCAGCAGCCAAGATGAAATGACTAGCGGGAGGGTAGATACGCAGTATTTT.